The clone carrying this T cell receptor beta chain was observed once. This record comes from a study of blood T cell repertoires in COVID-19. Background on the study: The cDNA or gDNA used as material had been derived from T cells, B-cell-depleted T cells, or PBMCs.

Participants' own reports of clinical history determined their cohort assignment. The V gene's germline CDR1 is SGHTA and CDR2 FQGNSA. CDR3 length: 15 residues. V was trimmed by 0 bases and J by 1 base, leaving 9 bases between them. Libraries were prepared by immunoSEQ multiplex PCR; TCRdb keeps only in-frame clonotypes and omits some of them. Of more than 300,000 clones listed, around 90% are singletons. This clonotype was obtained from a woman aged 18 to 35 who had recovered from COVID-19. The chain employs TRBV7-2 and TRBJ1-1; D is ambiguous. Sequenced material: PBMCs or T cells enriched from blood (not recorded which). In DNA form, the CDR3 reads TGTGCCAGCAGCTTAGCGCATCGGGAGAACACTGAAGCTTTCTTT. As protein: CASSLAHRENTEAFF. Drawing the rest from reference TRBV7-2 and TRBJ1-1, the complete variable domain is GAGVSQSPSNKVTEKGKDVELRCDPISGHTALYWYRQSLGQGLEFLIYFQGNSAPDKSGLPSDRFSAERTGGSVSTLTIQRTQQEDSAVYLCASSLAHRENTEAFFGQGTRLTVV.